The entry that follows covers one T cell receptor (beta chain) sequence. Its binding antigen is unknown. Base qualities are not provided; no much larger clone lies one nucleotide away. These data originate in a study of cytomegalovirus exposure and HLA in healthy donors (dated by TCRdb to 2016 to 2017). For the study in its entirety: A later analysis indicated that the roughly 120 validation repertoires were generated on the platform also employed for the 700 or so repertoires of the first cohort. A separate validation cohort of more than 100 different subjects was used in addition to the roughly 620-subject first cohort. To predict cytomegalovirus infection status, the study combined high-throughput TCR immunosequencing, statistical association of individual TCRs with disease status, and machine learning. The study was designed to test whether signatures of past pathogen exposure could be identified by cataloging public T cell receptors.

Reading from cysteine to phenylalanine, the CDR3 counts 13 amino acids. The retained sequence is limited to the CDR3, 39 bases, with the frame set at the first base. The V and J ends are trimmed by 2 bases and 4 bases, leaving 9 bases between them. Via the germline V gene, CDR1 is SGHAT and CDR2 FQNNGV. Study-wide findings and limitations: A few of the identified cytomegalovirus-associated TCR beta chains were confirmed in vitro to be specific for cytomegalovirus antigens. Cytomegalovirus status was reported to be diagnosed by the classifier with high specificity and sensitivity in both the original and validation cohorts. A later analysis lacked HLA typing for the validation cohort, so it scored co-occurrence in that cohort across all 110 or so repertoires. The study listed 164 TCR beta chains as associated with cytomegalovirus. Subsequent analysis determined that TCRs grouped into clusters in the first cohort also showed a tendency toward co-occurrence across the approximately 120 validation repertoires, and roughly 94% of cluster scores exceeded 0. While some public TCRs were present in many individuals, most TCR sequences turned up only very rarely across donors. The authors suggested that the approach could potentially be extended to other disease states and immunological phenotypes.

Receptors were amplified or captured by the immunoSEQ multiplex PCR assay. The paper's processing steps were these. To diagnose cytomegalovirus status from the catalog of TCR beta chain sequences, a statistical classification framework was built. The clones in this table, taken by TCRdb from immuneACCESS, are in-frame only. Not every clone is retained; where verified, under half of the shortfall comes from an unresolved V gene, and the cause of the rest is unknown. Clonal size and the V and J genes are those of that table, whereas D and trimming came from the DNA. This sample gives 250,000 to 400,000 clones in total; about nine tenths of them show up just once. Roughly 1.2% of the sample is held by the ten biggest clonotypes. The donors belonged to the validation cohort of around 130 subjects, which was separate from the roughly 680-subject first cohort.

The chain uses TRBV11-2 and TRBJ2-7; a confident D gene designation cannot be given. The sequence derives from a woman in her 30s in good health and CMV-seropositive. Sequenced sample: PBMCs. CDR3 loop: CASSLNTPYEQYF. At the DNA level, the sequence is TGTGCCAGCAGCTTAAATACTCCTTACGAGCAGTACTTC.